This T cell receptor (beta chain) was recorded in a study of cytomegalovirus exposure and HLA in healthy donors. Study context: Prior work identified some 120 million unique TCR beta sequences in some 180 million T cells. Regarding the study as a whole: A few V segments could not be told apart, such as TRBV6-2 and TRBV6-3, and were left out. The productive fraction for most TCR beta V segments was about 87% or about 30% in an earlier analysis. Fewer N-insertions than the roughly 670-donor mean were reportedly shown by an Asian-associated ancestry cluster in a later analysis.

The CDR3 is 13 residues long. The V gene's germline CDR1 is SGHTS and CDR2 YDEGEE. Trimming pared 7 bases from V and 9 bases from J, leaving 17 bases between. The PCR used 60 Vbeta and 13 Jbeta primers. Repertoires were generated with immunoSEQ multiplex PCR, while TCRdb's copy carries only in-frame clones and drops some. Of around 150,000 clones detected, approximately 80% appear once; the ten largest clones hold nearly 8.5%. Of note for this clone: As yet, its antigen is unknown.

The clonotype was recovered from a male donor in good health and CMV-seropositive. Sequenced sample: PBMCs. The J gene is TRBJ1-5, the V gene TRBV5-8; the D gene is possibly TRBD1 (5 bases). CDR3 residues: CASGRQTIGPQHF. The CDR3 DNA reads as TGTGCCAGCGGTAGACAGACCATCGGGCCCCAGCATTTT.